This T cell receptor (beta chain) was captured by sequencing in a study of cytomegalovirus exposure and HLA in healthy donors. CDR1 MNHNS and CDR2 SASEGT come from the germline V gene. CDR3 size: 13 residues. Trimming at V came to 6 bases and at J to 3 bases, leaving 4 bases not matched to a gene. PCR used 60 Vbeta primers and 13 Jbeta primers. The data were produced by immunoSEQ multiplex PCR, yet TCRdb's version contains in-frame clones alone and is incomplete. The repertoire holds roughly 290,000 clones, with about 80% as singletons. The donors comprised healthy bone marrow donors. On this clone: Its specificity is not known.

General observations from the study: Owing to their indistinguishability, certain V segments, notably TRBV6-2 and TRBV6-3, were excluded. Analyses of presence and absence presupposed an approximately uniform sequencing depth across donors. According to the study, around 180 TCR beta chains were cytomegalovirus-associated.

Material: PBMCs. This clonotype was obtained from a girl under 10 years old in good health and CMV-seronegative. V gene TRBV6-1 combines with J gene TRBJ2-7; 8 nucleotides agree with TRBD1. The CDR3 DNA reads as TGTGCCAGCAGCCGGGACAGGCACTACGAGCAGTACTTC. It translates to CASSRDRHYEQYF.